The rows below give T cell receptor beta chains drawn from one sample of a study of blood T cell repertoires in COVID-19. This table comes from immunoSEQ multiplex PCR, and its TCRdb copy is limited to in-frame clones, with some not included. The sample lists about 260,000 clones; around 87% were seen once. Input material: peripheral blood. The receptor source for this set is a woman in her thirties or forties who had recovered from COVID-19. The CDR3 runs from the conserved cysteine through the conserved F or W. A D gene is named only where the DNA matches it firmly. Clone sizes are given selectively: once, few, many, or a class where the clone is expanded.

>TRBD1|TRBV2|TRBJ1-5|once
CASSGQGAQQPQHF
TGTGCCAGCAGCGGACAGGGGGCACAGCAGCCCCAGCATTTT
>NA|TRBV5-1|TRBJ1-2|once
CASSVDWFNGYTF
TGCGCCAGCAGCGTCGACTGGTTTAACGGCTACACCTTC
>TRBD2|TRBV4-1|TRBJ2-1|once
CASSHPMPGLAHNEQFF
TGCGCCAGCAGCCACCCGATGCCGGGACTAGCACACAATGAGCAGTTCTTC
>TRBD2|TRBV12-5|TRBJ2-5|NA
CASGFSPSGGFQETQYF
TGTGCTAGTGGGTTTTCCCCCAGCGGGGGCTTCCAAGAGACCCAGTACTTC
>TRBD2|TRBV5-1|TRBJ2-1|NA
CASSLAGGPVNEQFF
TGCGCCAGCAGCCTAGCGGGGGGGCCGGTCAATGAGCAGTTCTTC
>NA|TRBV19|TRBJ1-1|NA
CASSIVRDTGGAFF
TGTGCCAGTAGTATTGTTCGAGACACTGGAGGAGCTTTCTTT
>TRBD1|TRBV4-1|TRBJ1-6|NA
CASSLPWTGRNSPLHF
TGCGCCAGCAGCCTACCCTGGACAGGGAGGAATTCACCCCTCCACTTT
>TRBD2|TRBV2|TRBJ2-1|NA
CASSGPGGGISEQFF
TGTGCCAGCAGCGGTCCCGGGGGGGGGATCAGTGAGCAGTTCTTC
>NA|TRBV5-5|TRBJ1-1|NA
CASSLARNTEAFF
TGTGCCAGCAGCTTGGCTCGGAACACTGAAGCTTTCTTT
>TRBD2|TRBV24-1|TRBJ2-2|NA
CATSEGGSTGELFF
TGTGCCACCAGTGAGGGGGGGAGTACCGGGGAGCTGTTTTTT